Below are 11 T cell receptor beta chains sequenced from a single sample in a study of control samples from healthy donors and cancer patients. Here immunoSEQ multiplex PCR was the method, and the copy in TCRdb shows in-frame clones only, minus some. The sample has more than 140,000 clones, roughly 89% seen once. The sequenced material came from blood. These receptors originate from a man younger than 30 in good health.

J is TRBJ1-2 and V is TRBV30, with D uncertain. In germline, CDR1 is GTSNPN, CDR2 SVGIG (reference sequence). V was pared by 3 bases and J by 3 bases, with 11 bases between. The length of the CDR3 is 13 residues. The DNA for the CDR3 is TGTGCCTGGAGCTCGACAAGAGACTATGGCTACACCTTC. Amino acids: CAWSSTRDYGYTF.

This clone appeared many times. The chain recombines TRBV11-2 with TRBJ1-6; 7 bases are a match to TRBD1. V shed 5 bases and J 6 bases; nucleotides not matched to a gene: 13. The CDR3 runs 17 residues. Per germline, CDR1 SGHAT and CDR2 FQNNGV. CDR3 bases: TGTGCCAGCAGCGATAAGGCAGGGGGTACCTTTAATTCACCCCTCCACTTT. Protein product: CASSDKAGGTFNSPLHF.

The CDR3 DNA reads as TGCGCCAGCAGTCTCACTATTCTCTATGGCTACACCTTC. The encoded protein is CASSLTILYGYTF. The rearrangement links TRBV23-1 to TRBJ1-2; no reliable D call. TRBV23-1 is annotated as an ORF whose role is uncertain. The length of the CDR3 is 13 residues. The V gene lost 4 bases and the J gene lost 4 bases, with 10 bases spanning the gap.

In this sample, this clone turned up once. This rearrangement joins TRBV7-8 to TRBJ1-1, with TRBD1 identical over 7 bases. The trim removed 2 bases at V and 3 bases at J, leaving 6 bases unmatched. The CDR3 runs 15 residues. CDR1 and CDR2 from the germline V gene are SGHVS and FQNEAQ. This chain's CDR3 is CASSLRTTGYTEAFF. The CDR3 DNA sequence: TGTGCCAGCAGCTTAAGGACGACAGGGTACACTGAAGCTTTCTTT.

This chain links TRBV2 with TRBJ2-5; D is unresolved. V was shortened by 6 bases and J by 13 bases, with 18 bases between the two germline ends. Germline assignment: CDR1 SNHLY and CDR2 FYNNEI. The CDR3 runs 12 residues. This CDR3 reads CASRVQEEPLYF. DNA for the CDR3: TGTGCCAGCAGGGTCCAAGAGGAACCCCTGTACTTC.

The rearrangement uses TRBV12-3 or TRBV12-4 and TRBJ1-2, with unresolved D. Between the trimmed V and J ends, which lost 5 bases and 5 bases, there was a span of 9 bases. The CDR3 totals 12 residues. This chain's CDR3 is CASSQQTYGYTF. The CDR3 DNA reads TGTGCCAGCAGTCAACAGACTTATGGCTACACCTTC.

The rearrangement joins TRBV5-1 to TRBJ2-5, with 7 bases matching TRBD2. The V segment lost 4 bases and the J segment 1 base; nucleotides outside the gene matches: 4. Germline V gene sequence: CDR1 SGHRS, CDR2 YFSETQ. The CDR3 is made up of 14 amino acids. The CDR3 spells CASSLERGQETQYF. The CDR3 DNA follows: TGCGCCAGCAGCCTCGAGCGGGGCCAAGAGACCCAGTACTTC.

The rearrangement uses TRBV11-2 and TRBJ2-1, with 8 bases matching TRBD2. Germline V gives CDR1 SGHAT, CDR2 FQNNGV. With V trimmed by 1 base and J by 9 bases, 8 bases remained unmatched. The CDR3 is 15 amino acids. The DNA for the CDR3 is TGTGCCAGCAGCTTAGTCGGGACTAGTGTTGTTGAGCAGTTCTTC. Encoded protein: CASSLVGTSVVEQFF.

The chain employs TRBV28 and TRBJ2-7; D is perhaps TRBD2 (5 bases). V was cut by 7 bases and J by 2 bases, with 12 bases left in between. The CDR3 is 13 amino acids. Looked up from germline, CDR1 is MDHEN and CDR2 is SYDVKM. CDR3 protein: CASTPPGTYEQYF. The CDR3 DNA reads TGTGCCAGCACACCACCGGGGACCTACGAGCAGTACTTC.

The rearrangement links TRBV6-4 to TRBJ2-2; D unclear. Germline CDR1 reads MRHNA; CDR2 reads SNTAGT. CDR3 length: 13 residues. The germline V and J ends were trimmed by 5 bases and 3 bases, with 7 bases remaining between them. This chain's CDR3 is CASSRSDTGELFF. CDR3 DNA sequence: TGTGCCAGCAGTAGATCGGACACCGGGGAGCTGTTTTTT.

With respect to this clone: Other DNA sequences in the sample encode the same CDR3. The chain joins TRBV20-1 to TRBJ1-2; D not resolved. This CDR3 has 11 residues. The V gene's germline CDR1 is DFQATT and CDR2 SNEGSKA (reference sequence). Trimming removed 3 bases from V and 2 bases from J, with 4 bases in between. This chain's CDR3 is CSASPNYGYTF. CDR3 DNA: TGCAGTGCTAGTCCCAACTATGGCTACACCTTC.